This T cell receptor beta chain was profiled in a study of blood T cell repertoires in COVID-19. Study-wide background: Material from acute and convalescent COVID-19 was sourced from the United States, Italy and Spain. T cells, B-cell-depleted T cells, or PBMCs provided the cDNA or gDNA that served as material.

In the original processing: Reference gene primer amplification gave nucleated cell count estimates. Only in-frame clones appear in the TCRdb table, and some are missing; sequencing was by immunoSEQ multiplex PCR. That table supplies the V and J calls and clone size; D and trimming were determined from the DNA. The sample yields 50,000 or so clones, 90% to 95% seen once. Trimming stripped 0 bases from V and 4 bases from J, with 10 bases between. This CDR3 is 14 amino acids long. Germline V CDR1 and CDR2: SGHRS, YFSETQ. Source material: peripheral blood. This receptor was obtained from a woman aged 80 or over with acute or convalescent COVID-19. The gene calls are TRBV5-1 and TRBJ1-2, with a weak D call TRBD1 (5 bases). CDR3 protein: CASSLDSGLYGYTF. The DNA of the CDR3 is TGCGCCAGCAGCTTGGATTCAGGGCTCTATGGCTACACCTTC. Together with reference TRBV5-1 and TRBJ1-2, the CDR3 gives the full variable domain: KAGVTQTPRYLIKTRGQQVTLSCSPISGHRSVSWYQQTPGQGLQFLFEYFSETQRNKGNFPGRFSGRQFSNSRSEMNVSTLELGDSALYLCASSLDSGLYGYTFGSGTRLTVV.